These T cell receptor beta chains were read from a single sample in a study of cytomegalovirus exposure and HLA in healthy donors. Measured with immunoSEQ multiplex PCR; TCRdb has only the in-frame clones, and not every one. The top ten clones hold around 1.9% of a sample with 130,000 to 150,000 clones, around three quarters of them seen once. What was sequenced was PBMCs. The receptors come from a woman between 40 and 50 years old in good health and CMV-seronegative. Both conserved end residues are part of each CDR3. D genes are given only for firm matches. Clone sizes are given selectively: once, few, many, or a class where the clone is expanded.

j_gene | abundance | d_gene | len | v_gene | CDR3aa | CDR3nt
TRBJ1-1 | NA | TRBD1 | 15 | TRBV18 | CASSPNRGGGTEAFF | TGTGCCAGCTCACCAAACAGGGGTGGGGGCACTGAAGCTTTCTTT
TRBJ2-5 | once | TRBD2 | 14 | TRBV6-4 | CASSKREEAKTQYF | TGTGCCAGCAGTAAGCGGGAGGAGGCAAAGACCCAGTACTTC
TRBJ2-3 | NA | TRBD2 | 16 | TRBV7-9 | CASSLGLAGGPDTQYF | TGTGCCAGCAGCTTAGGACTAGCGGGGGGGCCCGATACGCAGTATTTT
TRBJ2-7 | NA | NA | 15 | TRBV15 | CATSRDYDSNYEQYF | TGTGCCACCAGCAGAGATTACGACAGTAACTACGAGCAGTACTTC
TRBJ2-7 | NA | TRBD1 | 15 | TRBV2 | CASSARGQGDGEQYF | TGTGCCAGCAGTGCCCGGGGACAGGGAGACGGCGAGCAGTACTTC
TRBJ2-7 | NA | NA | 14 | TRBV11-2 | CASSFVYGSYEQYF | TGTGCCAGCAGCTTCGTGTATGGGAGTTACGAGCAGTACTTC
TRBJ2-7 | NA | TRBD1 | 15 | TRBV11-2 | CASSLYGQGLYEQYF | TGTGCCAGCAGCCTATACGGACAGGGGCTCTACGAGCAGTACTTC
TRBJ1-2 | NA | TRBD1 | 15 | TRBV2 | CASSVVEGAGYGYTF | TGTGCCAGCAGTGTTGTGGAGGGGGCAGGGTATGGCTACACCTTC
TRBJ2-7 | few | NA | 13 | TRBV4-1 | CASSQDKSYEQYF | TGCGCCAGCAGCCAGGACAAAAGCTACGAGCAGTACTTC
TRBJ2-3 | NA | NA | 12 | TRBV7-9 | CSSSLVSNTQYF | TGTTCCAGCAGCTTAGTGAGTAATACGCAGTATTTT
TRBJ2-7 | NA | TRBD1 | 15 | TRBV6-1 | CASSPRTGAAYEQYF | TGTGCCAGCAGTCCACGGACAGGGGCGGCCTACGAGCAGTACTTC
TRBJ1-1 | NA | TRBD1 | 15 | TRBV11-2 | CASSTFGTVNTEAFF | TGTGCCAGCAGCACATTCGGGACAGTGAACACTGAAGCTTTCTTT
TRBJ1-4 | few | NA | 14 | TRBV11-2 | CASSQHTVSEKLFF | TGTGCCAGCAGCCAACATACAGTTAGTGAAAAACTGTTTTTT
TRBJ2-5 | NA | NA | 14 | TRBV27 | CASELRETQETQYF | TGTGCCAGCGAACTCAGGGAAACTCAAGAGACCCAGTACTTC
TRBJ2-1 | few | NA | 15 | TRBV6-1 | CASNPGGQTYNEQFF | TGTGCCAGCAACCCCGGTGGACAGACTTACAATGAGCAGTTCTTC
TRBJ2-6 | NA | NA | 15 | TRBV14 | CASSQGGAGANVLTF | TGTGCCAGCAGCCAGGGGGGAGCGGGGGCCAACGTCCTGACTTTC
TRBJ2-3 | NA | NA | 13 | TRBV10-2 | CASGERSTDTQYF | TGCGCCAGCGGGGAGCGTAGCACAGATACGCAGTATTTT
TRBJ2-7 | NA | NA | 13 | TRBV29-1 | CSVAGHVDDEQYF | TGCAGCGTTGCCGGACATGTAGACGACGAGCAGTACTTC
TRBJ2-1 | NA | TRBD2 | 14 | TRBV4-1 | CASSRLSGLGQQFF | TGCGCCAGCAGCCGACTATCCGGACTAGGTCAGCAGTTCTTC
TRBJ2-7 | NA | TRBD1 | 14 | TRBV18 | CASSLGTGRAEQYF | TGTGCCAGCTCACTTGGGACAGGGAGGGCCGAGCAGTACTTC
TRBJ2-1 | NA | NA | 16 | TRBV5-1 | CASSLMRDLSFSEQFF | TGCGCCAGCAGCTTGATGCGGGACCTAAGTTTCAGTGAGCAGTTCTTC
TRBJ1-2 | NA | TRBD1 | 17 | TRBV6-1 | CASSEVEGTELFYGYTF | TGTGCCAGCAGTGAAGTAGAGGGGACAGAACTTTTCTATGGCTACACCTTC